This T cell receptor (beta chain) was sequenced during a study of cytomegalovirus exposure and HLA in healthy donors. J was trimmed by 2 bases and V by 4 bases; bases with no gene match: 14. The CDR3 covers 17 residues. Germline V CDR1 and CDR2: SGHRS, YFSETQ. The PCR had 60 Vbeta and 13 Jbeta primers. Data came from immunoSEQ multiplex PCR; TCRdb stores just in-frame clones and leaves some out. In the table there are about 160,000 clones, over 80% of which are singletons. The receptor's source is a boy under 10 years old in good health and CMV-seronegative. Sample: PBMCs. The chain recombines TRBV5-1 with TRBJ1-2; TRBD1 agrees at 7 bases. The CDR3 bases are TGCGCCAGCAGCATACGGCCAAGGGAGGACAGGAACTATGGCTACACCTTC. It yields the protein CASSIRPREDRNYGYTF.